This T cell receptor (beta chain) emerged from a study of blood T cell repertoires in COVID-19. Study overall: Specimens from acute and convalescent COVID-19 originated in the United States, Italy and Spain. From T cells, B-cell-depleted T cells, or PBMCs came the material, which was cDNA or gDNA.

This clone was seen only once. Authors' processing steps: Reference gene primer amplification gave estimated nucleated cell counts. Clones were sequenced by immunoSEQ multiplex PCR, and TCRdb holds only the in-frame ones, with some missing. The DNA gave D and trimming, while V, J and clone size come from that table. The table lists some 70,000 clones, around 89% of them singletons, with 5.5% to 7% in the top ten. Germline assignment: CDR1 SQVTM and CDR2 ANQGSEA. There are 12 residues in the CDR3. The V gene lost 6 bases and the J gene lost 2 bases, with 10 bases spanning the gap. Sequences were obtained from peripheral blood. The chain links TRBV29-1 to TRBJ1-1; perhaps TRBD1 as D (6 bases). The clonotype originates from a woman between 70 and 85 years old with acute or convalescent COVID-19. CDR3 nucleotides: TGCAGCGTCTCACAGGGAAACACTGAAGCTTTCTTT. It codes for CSVSQGNTEAFF.